The following is a T cell receptor (beta chain) sequence with its context. Its cognate antigen is unknown. This sample was included in a study of cytomegalovirus exposure and HLA in healthy donors. The germline V gene has CDR1 SNHLY and CDR2 FYNNEI. The CDR3 has 14 residues. Trimming pared 4 bases from V and 4 bases from J, leaving 12 bases between. The study's findings and limits: The authors confirmed in vitro that a few CMV-associated chains were specific for CMV antigens. It was approximately 170 TCR beta chains that were listed as cytomegalovirus-associated. Reports indicated that the classifier achieved high specificity and sensitivity in diagnosing cytomegalovirus status.

Measured with immunoSEQ multiplex PCR; TCRdb has only the in-frame clones, and not every one. Among about 200,000 clones listed, over 65% were seen once. The chain links TRBV2 to TRBJ2-3, with D hard to call. Sequenced: PBMCs. The sequence came from a woman aged 18 to 35 in good health and CMV-seronegative. The CDR3 loop is CASSVPRNPDTQYF. For the CDR3, the DNA is TGTGCCAGCAGTGTACCCAGGAACCCAGATACGCAGTATTTT.